The 21 T cell receptor beta chains given below trace back to one sample, sequenced in a study of CD8+CD57+ T cells in acquired aplastic anemia. Profiling that covered TCR beta VDJ and CDR3 relied on genomic DNA as its template. MiXCR was run by TCRdb on the reads, yielding one entry per CDR3 protein. The data show hundreds of thousands of distinct CDR3 sequences, approximately 70% seen once. The sample consisted of sorted CD4+, CD8+, or CD8+CD57+ T cells (not recorded which) from PBMCs. Source of these receptors: a human donor in good health, serving as a control.

Remarks on this clonotype: Germline and junction disagree at one end, which may indicate a read error. The chain carries TRBV7-8 and TRBJ2-3; weak D call: TRBD1 (5 bases). The CDR3 extends over 14 amino acids. The V gene's germline CDR1 is SGHVS and CDR2 FQNEAQ. CDR3 residues: CASSRHLGQDTLYF. CDR3 DNA sequence: TGCGCCAGCAGCCGTCATTTGGGGCAAGATACGCTGTATTTC.

About this clonotype itself: Germline is not matched at one junction end, which may reflect a read error. The rearrangement uses TRBV7-2 and TRBJ1-1, with a possible D match to TRBD1 (5 bases). CDR1 is SGHTA, CDR2 FQGNSA, per germline. The CDR3 sequence is 13 residues long. CDR3: CASSFTRGDEPFF. The CDR3 region has the DNA TGTGCCAGCAGCTTCACACGGGGGGATGAACCTTTCTTT.

As regards this clonotype: This could be a read error, since a much larger clone is one nucleotide away. V usage is TRBV5-1 and J usage is TRBJ1-6; TRBD1 aligns across 7 bases. The CDR3 runs to 14 residues. From germline, CDR1 is SGHRS and CDR2 YFSETQ. CDR3 coding DNA: TGCGCCGGCAGCTTGCAACAGGGGAATTCACCCCTCCACTTT. Its translation: CAGSLQQGNSPLHF. Full variable domain (missing parts from reference TRBV5-1 and TRBJ1-6): KAGVTQTPRYLIKTRGQQVTLSCSPISGHRSVSWYQQTPGQGLQFLFEYFSETQRNKGNFPGRFSGRQFSNSRSEMNVSTLELGDSALYLCAGSLQQGNSPLHFGNGTRLTVT.

The chain uses TRBV19 and TRBJ1-5; perhaps TRBD1 as D (5 bases). V lost 3 bases to trimming and J lost 7 bases, with 13 bases between them. The CDR3 totals 14 residues. Germline CDR1 and CDR2: LNHDA and SQIVND (reference sequence). CDR3 bases: TGTGCCAGTAGTATTGGGGACGGCCTCCAGCCCCAGCATTTT. It specifies CASSIGDGLQPQHF. The whole variable domain, filled in from reference TRBV19 and TRBJ1-5, reads DGGITQSPKYLFRKEGQNVTLSCEQNLNHDAMYWYRQDPGQGLRLIYYSQIVNDFQKGDIAEGYSVSREKKESFPLTVTSAQKNPTAFYLCASSIGDGLQPQHFGDGTRLSIL.

V gene TRBV19 combines with J gene TRBJ2-1; weak D call: TRBD2 (6 bases). Germline assignment: CDR1 LNHDA and CDR2 SQIVND (reference sequence). Trimming stripped 5 bases from V and 2 bases from J, with 22 bases between. This CDR3 is 18 amino acids long. CDR3 DNA: TGTGCCAGTAGTGGGGGTAGCGGCTCTTATAGAACCTACAATGAGCAGTTCTTC. Amino acid sequence: CASSGGSGSYRTYNEQFF.

The chain links TRBV29-1 to TRBJ1-2; D is unclear. This CDR3 spans 14 amino acids. Germline CDR1 is SQVTM and CDR2 is ANQGSEA. With 0 bases removed from V and 2 bases from J, the gap between germline ends came to 10 bases. The CDR3 protein is CSVEDLQQNYGYTF. The CDR3 coding sequence is TGCAGCGTTGAAGATCTGCAGCAGAACTATGGCTACACCTTC.

As concerns this clonotype: At one end the junction does not follow the germline gene, possibly because of a read error. This chain links TRBV5-1 with TRBJ1-4; the D is unclear. Germline assignment: CDR1 SGHRS and CDR2 YFSETQ. The CDR3 extends over 16 amino acids. The CDR3 coding sequence is TGTGCCAGCACCCTGGGAGATATTACAACTAATGAAAAACTGTTTTTT. Translated: CASTLGDITTNEKLFF.

The genes are TRBV6-2 or TRBV6-3 and TRBJ1-6; 9 nucleotides agree with TRBD1. Germline CDR1 MNHEY, CDR2 SVGEGT. V lost 6 bases, J lost 17 bases, and 5 bases stayed unmatched. This CDR3 has 11 residues. CDR3 in DNA: TGTGCCAGCAGCTCGGACAGGGGCGTCCACTTT. It translates to CASSSDRGVHF.

About this clonotype: This CDR3 fails to terminate in the conserved phenylalanine or tryptophan, so it likely reflects a read error. No DNA is shown, since the ends of the CDR3 on it are uncertain; the CDR3 is the one TCRdb lists. The chain carries TRBV2 and TRBJ1-1; the D call in the table, TRBD1, was not verified against the DNA. The CDR3 has 16 residues if both end residues are counted. From germline, CDR1 is SNHLY and CDR2 FYNNEI. The CDR3 sequence is CASSDSKRDCTSAPGP.

CDR3 nucleotide sequence: TGCAGTGCTGGGCCAAGGAGAGATACCAAGTATTTT. Translating it yields CSAGPRRDTKYF. V is TRBV20-1 and J is TRBJ2-3, with no clear D. The V end lost 5 bases, the J end lost 13 bases, and 19 bases lay between the germline ends. Germline V CDR1 and CDR2: DFQATT, SNEGSKA (reference sequence). This CDR3 has 12 residues.

Comments on this clonotype: The junction and the germline gene differ at one end; a read error may be behind it. The chain links TRBV5-1 to TRBJ1-6, with D uncertain. The CDR3 consists of 13 residues. Germline values: CDR1 SGHRS, CDR2 YFSETQ. The CDR3 DNA reads as TGTGCCAGCAGTCGAGTATGGGAGACTTCCCTCCACTTT. Its translation is CASSRVWETSLHF.

To note about this clonotype: A read error is likely, as this CDR3 ends without the conserved phenylalanine or tryptophan. This rearrangement joins TRBV20-1 to TRBJ1-6; D is uncertain. CDR1 is DFQATT and CDR2 is SNEGSKA in the germline V gene (reference sequence). V was clipped by 0 bases and J by 5 bases, with 8 bases between them. The CDR3 runs 14 residues. The CDR3 protein is CSARDLSDNSPLHL. As DNA, the CDR3 is TGCAGTGCTAGAGATCTATCTGATAATTCACCCCTCCACCTT.

With regard to this clonotype: One end of the junction does not line up with germline, which may come from a read error. This rearrangement joins TRBV11-2 to TRBJ2-7; TRBD1 aligns across 8 bases. The CDR3 sequence is 14 residues long. Germline lookup yields CDR1 SGHAT and CDR2 FQNNGV. DNA of the CDR3: TGTGCCAGCAGTCCTCCGGGACAGGTCTATGAGCACACCTTC. This sequence encodes CASSPPGQVYEHTF.

With regard to this clonotype: A much larger clone sits a single nucleotide away, making a read error possible. V and J are TRBV30 and TRBJ1-3; D remains unclear. Germline CDR1 GTSNPN, CDR2 SVGIG (reference sequence). CDR3 length equals 14 residues. The CDR3 DNA sequence: TGTGCCTGGACGCCGACCTCGGCTGGAGACACCATATATTTT. As protein: CAWTPTSAGDTIYF.

This rearrangement joins TRBV6-5 to TRBJ2-7; 8 nucleotides align to TRBD1. The CDR3 sequence is 15 residues long. Trimming at V came to 0 bases and at J to 5 bases, leaving 6 bases not matched to a gene. From germline, CDR1 is MNHEY and CDR2 SVGAGI. For the CDR3, the DNA is TGTGCCAGCAGTTACTCAGGACAGGGATTGGACGAGCAGTACTTC. Translating gives CASSYSGQGLDEQYF.

This clonotype has a single count. The V and J genes are TRBV20-1 and TRBJ2-1; 10 bases agree with TRBD2. The germline V gene encodes CDR1 DFQATT and CDR2 SNEGSKA (reference sequence). The CDR3 sequence is 13 residues long. J was trimmed by 12 bases and V by 6 bases; bases with no gene match: 11. The CDR3 region has the DNA TGCAGTGCCACTCCGGGACTAGCGTCCCCGCAGTTCTTC. Its translation: CSATPGLASPQFF.

On this clonotype: The junction and the germline gene differ at one end; a read error may be behind it. J is TRBJ2-7 and V is TRBV19; the D gene is possibly TRBD2 (7 bases). The CDR3 length is 15 residues. Germline CDR1 and CDR2: LNHDA and SQIVND (reference sequence). The CDR3 loop is CASSIDLGGADEQYF. CDR3 nucleotide sequence: TGTGCCAGCAGTATAGACCTAGGGGGGGCCGACGAGCAGTACTTC. The whole variable domain, filled in from reference TRBV19 and TRBJ2-7, reads DGGITQSPKYLFRKEGQNVTLSCEQNLNHDAMYWYRQDPGQGLRLIYYSQIVNDFQKGDIAEGYSVSREKKESFPLTVTSAQKNPTAFYLCASSIDLGGADEQYFGPGTRLTVT.

This clonotype was seen many times. The gene calls are TRBV29-1 and TRBJ2-1; 9 bases agree with TRBD2. Germline CDR1 is SQVTM and CDR2 is ANQGSEA. V shed 5 bases, J shed 1 base, and the junction held 15 bases outside the gene matches. The CDR3 runs to 18 residues. This CDR3 reads CSVPGGGAPLTSYNEQFF. CDR3 DNA sequence: TGCAGCGTTCCTGGCGGGGGGGCCCCATTAACTTCCTACAATGAGCAGTTCTTC.

The chain has TRBV5-4 and TRBJ2-5; no firm D call. Trimming shortened V by 3 bases and J by 4 bases, and 13 bases separated the two germline ends. This CDR3 has 14 residues. CDR1 and CDR2 from the germline V gene are SGHNT and YYREEE (reference sequence). The CDR3 sequence is CASSSTVSGETQYF. The CDR3 DNA is TGTGCCAGCAGCTCCACAGTCTCGGGAGAGACCCAGTACTTC.

The rearrangement links TRBV5-1 to TRBJ2-7, with D possibly called TRBD1 or TRBD2 (5 bases each). The CDR3 covers 13 residues. Germline V gene lookup returns CDR1 SGHRS and CDR2 YFSETQ. Trimming shortened V by 1 base and J by 9 bases, and 14 bases separated the two germline ends. The CDR3 spells CASSLFGAETQYF. Written as DNA, the CDR3 is TGCGCCAGCAGCTTGTTCGGGGCCGAGACGCAGTACTTC. Full variable domain (missing parts from reference TRBV5-1 and TRBJ2-7): KAGVTQTPRYLIKTRGQQVTLSCSPISGHRSVSWYQQTPGQGLQFLFEYFSETQRNKGNFPGRFSGRQFSNSRSEMNVSTLELGDSALYLCASSLFGAETQYFGPGTRLTVT.

This clonotype was counted a few times. V gene TRBV28 combines with J gene TRBJ2-1; 12 bases are shared with TRBD2. The CDR3 covers 15 residues. CDR1 and CDR2 (germline): MDHEN, SYDVKM. Trimming removed 4 bases from V and 7 bases from J; junction bases left unmatched: 5. The CDR3 region has the DNA TGTGCCAGCAGTTCTAGCGGGGGGGTTCGGAATGAGCAGTTCTTC. It specifies CASSSSGGVRNEQFF.